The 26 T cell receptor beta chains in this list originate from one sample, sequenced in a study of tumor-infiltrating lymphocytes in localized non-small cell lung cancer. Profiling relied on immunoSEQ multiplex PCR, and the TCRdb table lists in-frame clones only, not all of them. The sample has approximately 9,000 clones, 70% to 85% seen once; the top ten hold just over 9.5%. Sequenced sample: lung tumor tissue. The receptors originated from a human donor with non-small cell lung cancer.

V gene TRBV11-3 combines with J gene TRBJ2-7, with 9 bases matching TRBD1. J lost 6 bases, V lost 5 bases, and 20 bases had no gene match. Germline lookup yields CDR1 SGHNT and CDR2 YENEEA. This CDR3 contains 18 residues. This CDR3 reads CASSLSQGAQREECEQYF. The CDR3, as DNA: TGTGCCAGCAGCCTATCACAGGGGGCTCAACGGGAGGAGTGCGAGCAGTACTTC.

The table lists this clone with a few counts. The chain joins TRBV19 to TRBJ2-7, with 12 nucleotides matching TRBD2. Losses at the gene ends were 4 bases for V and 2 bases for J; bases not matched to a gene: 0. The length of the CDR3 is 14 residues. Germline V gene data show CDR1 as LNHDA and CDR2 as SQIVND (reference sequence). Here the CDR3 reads CASSRTSGAYEQYF. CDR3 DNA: TGTGCCAGTAGTAGGACTAGCGGGGCCTACGAGCAGTACTTC.

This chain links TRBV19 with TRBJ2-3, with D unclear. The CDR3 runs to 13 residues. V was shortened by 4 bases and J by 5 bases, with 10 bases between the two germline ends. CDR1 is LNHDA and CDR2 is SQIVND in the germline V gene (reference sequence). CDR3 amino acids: CASSTTYGDTQYF. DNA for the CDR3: TGTGCCAGTAGTACCACCTACGGAGATACGCAGTATTTT.

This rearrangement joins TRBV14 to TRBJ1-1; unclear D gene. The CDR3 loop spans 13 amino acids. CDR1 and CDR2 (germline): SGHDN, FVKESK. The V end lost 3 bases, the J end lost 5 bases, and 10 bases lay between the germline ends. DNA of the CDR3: TGTGCCAGCAGCCAGTCCTCGAGGACTGAAGCTTTCTTT. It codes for CASSQSSRTEAFF.

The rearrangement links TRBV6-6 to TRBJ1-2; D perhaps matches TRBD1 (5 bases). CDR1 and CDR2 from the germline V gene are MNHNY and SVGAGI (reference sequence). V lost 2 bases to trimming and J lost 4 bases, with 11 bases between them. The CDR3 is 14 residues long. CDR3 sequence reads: CASSYLPGAYGYTF. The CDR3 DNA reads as TGTGCCAGCAGTTACCTCCCCGGGGCCTATGGCTACACCTTC.

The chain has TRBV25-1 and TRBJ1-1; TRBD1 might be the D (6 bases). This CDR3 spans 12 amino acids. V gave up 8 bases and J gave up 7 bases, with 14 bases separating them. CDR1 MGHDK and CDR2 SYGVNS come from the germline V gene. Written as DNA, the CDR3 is TGTGCCAGCCGCGGACAGATCGGTGAAGCTTTCTTT. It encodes CASRGQIGEAFF.

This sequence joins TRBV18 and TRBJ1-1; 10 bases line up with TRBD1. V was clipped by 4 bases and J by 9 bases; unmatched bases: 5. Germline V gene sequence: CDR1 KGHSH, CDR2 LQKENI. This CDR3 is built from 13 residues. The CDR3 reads CASSRTGGEKAFF. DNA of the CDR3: TGTGCCAGCTCACGGACAGGGGGGGAAAAAGCTTTCTTT.

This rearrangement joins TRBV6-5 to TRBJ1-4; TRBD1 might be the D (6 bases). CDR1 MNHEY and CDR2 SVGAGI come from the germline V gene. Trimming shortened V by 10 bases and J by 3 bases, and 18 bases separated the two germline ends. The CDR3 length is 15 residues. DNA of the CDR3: TGTGCCACCCTTCGGAGGACAGCTTCTAATGAAAAACTGTTTTTT. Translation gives CATLRRTASNEKLFF.

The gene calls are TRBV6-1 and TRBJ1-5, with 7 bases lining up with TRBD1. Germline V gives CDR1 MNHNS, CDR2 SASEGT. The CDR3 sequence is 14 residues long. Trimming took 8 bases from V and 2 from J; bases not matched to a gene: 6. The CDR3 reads CASHGRGGNQPQHF. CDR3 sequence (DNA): TGTGCCAGCCACGGCAGGGGGGGCAATCAGCCCCAGCATTTT.

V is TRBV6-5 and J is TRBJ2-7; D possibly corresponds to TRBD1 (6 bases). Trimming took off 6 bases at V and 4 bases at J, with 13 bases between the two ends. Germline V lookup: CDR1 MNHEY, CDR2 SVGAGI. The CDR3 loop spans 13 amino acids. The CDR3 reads CASSQNGQYEQYF. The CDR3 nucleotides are TGTGCCAGCAGCCAGAATGGACAGTACGAGCAGTACTTC.

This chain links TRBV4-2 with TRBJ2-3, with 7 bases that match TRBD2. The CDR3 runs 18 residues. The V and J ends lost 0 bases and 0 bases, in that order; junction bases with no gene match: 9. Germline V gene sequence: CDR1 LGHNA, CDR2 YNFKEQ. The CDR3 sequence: CASSQDITSAASTDTQYF. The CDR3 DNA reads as TGTGCCAGCAGCCAAGACATTACTAGCGCCGCTAGCACAGATACGCAGTATTTT.

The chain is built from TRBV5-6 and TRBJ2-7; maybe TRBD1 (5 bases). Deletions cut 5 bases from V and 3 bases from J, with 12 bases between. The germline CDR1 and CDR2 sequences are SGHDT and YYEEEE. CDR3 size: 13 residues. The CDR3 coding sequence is TGTGCCAGCAGACCACAGGAAATCTACGAGCAGTACTTC. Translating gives CASRPQEIYEQYF.

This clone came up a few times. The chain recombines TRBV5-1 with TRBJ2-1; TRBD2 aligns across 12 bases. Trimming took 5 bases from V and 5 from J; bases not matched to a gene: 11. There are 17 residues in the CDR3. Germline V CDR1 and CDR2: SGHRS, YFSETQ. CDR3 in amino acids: CASRETSGGPLDNEQFF. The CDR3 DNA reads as TGCGCCAGCAGGGAAACTAGCGGGGGGCCCCTAGACAATGAGCAGTTCTTC. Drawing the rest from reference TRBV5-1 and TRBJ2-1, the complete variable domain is KAGVTQTPRYLIKTRGQQVTLSCSPISGHRSVSWYQQTPGQGLQFLFEYFSETQRNKGNFPGRFSGRQFSNSRSEMNVSTLELGDSALYLCASRETSGGPLDNEQFFGPGTRLTVL.

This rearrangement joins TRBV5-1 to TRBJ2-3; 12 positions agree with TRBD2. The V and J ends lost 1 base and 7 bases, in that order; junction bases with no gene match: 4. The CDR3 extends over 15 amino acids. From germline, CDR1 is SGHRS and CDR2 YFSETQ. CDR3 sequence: CASSLTSGRTYTQYF. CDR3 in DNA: TGCGCCAGCAGCTTGACTAGCGGGAGGACTTATACGCAGTATTTT.

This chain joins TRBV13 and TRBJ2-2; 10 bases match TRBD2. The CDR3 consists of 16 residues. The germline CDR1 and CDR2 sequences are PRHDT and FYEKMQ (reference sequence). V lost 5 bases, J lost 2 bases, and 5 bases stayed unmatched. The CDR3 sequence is CASSVGLAENTGELFF. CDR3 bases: TGTGCCAGCAGCGTCGGACTAGCGGAAAACACCGGGGAGCTGTTTTTT.

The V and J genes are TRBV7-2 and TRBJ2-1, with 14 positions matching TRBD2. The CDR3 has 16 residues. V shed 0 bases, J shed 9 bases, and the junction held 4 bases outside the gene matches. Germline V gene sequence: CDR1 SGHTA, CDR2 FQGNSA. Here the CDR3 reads CASSLATSGRASEQFF. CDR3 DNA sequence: TGTGCCAGCAGCTTAGCGACTAGCGGGAGGGCCAGTGAGCAGTTCTTC.

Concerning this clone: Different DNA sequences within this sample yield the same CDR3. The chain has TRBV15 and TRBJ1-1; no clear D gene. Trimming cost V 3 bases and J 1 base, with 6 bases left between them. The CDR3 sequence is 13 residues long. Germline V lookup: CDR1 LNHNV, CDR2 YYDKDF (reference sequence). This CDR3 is CATSRRQNTEAFF. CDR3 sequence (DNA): TGTGCCACCAGCAGGAGACAGAACACTGAAGCTTTCTTT.

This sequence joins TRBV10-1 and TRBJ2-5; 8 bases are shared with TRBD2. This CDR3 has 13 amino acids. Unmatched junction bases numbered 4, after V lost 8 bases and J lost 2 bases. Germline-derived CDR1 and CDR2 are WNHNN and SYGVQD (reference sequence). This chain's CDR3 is CASSGLVQETQYF. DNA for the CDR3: TGCGCCAGCTCGGGACTAGTACAAGAGACCCAGTACTTC.

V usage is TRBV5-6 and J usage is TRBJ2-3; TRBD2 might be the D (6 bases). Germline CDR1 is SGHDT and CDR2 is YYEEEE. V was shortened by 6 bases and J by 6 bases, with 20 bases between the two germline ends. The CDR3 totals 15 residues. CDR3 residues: CASTAWGGMMDTQYF. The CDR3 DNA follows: TGTGCCAGCACCGCATGGGGCGGGATGATGGATACGCAGTATTTT.

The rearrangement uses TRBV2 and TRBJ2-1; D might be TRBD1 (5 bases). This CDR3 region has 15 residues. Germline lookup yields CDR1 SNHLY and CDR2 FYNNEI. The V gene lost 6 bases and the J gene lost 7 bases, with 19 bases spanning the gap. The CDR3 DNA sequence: TGTGCCAGCAGCCCCGAACAGGCCGGTGGGAATGAGCAGTTCTTC. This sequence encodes CASSPEQAGGNEQFF.

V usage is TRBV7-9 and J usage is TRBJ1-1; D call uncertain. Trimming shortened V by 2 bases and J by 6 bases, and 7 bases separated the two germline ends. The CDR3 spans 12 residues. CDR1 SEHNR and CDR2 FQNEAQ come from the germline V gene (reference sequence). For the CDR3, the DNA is TGTGCCAGCAGCTTAAGCCTCTCTGAAGCTTTCTTT. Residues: CASSLSLSEAFF.

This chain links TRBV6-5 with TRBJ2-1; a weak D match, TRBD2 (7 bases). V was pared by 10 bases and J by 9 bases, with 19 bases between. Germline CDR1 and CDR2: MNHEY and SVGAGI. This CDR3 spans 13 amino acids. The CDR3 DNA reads TGTGCCACTTACAGGGCTTCGGGGGGTGAGCAGTTCTTC. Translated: CATYRASGGEQFF.

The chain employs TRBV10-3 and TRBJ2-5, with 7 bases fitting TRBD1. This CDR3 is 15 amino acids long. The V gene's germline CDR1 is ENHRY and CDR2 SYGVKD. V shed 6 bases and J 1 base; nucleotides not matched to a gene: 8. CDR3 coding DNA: TGTGCCATCAGAGGACAGGAGAGGCCCCAAGAGACCCAGTACTTC. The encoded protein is CAIRGQERPQETQYF.

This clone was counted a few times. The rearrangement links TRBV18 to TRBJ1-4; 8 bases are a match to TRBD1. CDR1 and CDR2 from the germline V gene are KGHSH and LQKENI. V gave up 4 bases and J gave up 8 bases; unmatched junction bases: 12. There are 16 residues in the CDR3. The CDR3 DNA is TGTGCCAGCTCACAGTCCCAGGGGGCGACGGGGGAAAAACTGTTTTTT. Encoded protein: CASSQSQGATGEKLFF. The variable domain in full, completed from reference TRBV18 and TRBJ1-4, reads NAGVMQNPRHLVRRRGQEARLRCSPMKGHSHVYWYRQLPEEGLKFMVYLQKENIIDESGMPKERFSAEFPKEGPSILRIQQVVRGDSAAYFCASSQSQGATGEKLFFGSGTQLSVL.

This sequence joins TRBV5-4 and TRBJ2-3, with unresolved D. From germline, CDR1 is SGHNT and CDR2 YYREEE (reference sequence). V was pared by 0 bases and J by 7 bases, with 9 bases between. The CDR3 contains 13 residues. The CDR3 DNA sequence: TGTGCCAGCAGCTTGGAACCTAAACATACGCAGTATTTT. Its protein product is CASSLEPKHTQYF.

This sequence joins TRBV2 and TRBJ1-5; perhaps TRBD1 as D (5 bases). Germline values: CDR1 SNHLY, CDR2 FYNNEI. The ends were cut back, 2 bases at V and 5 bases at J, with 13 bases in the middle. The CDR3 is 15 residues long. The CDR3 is CASSEPPGWDQPQHF. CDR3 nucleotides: TGTGCCAGCAGTGAACCGCCAGGGTGGGATCAGCCCCAGCATTTT.